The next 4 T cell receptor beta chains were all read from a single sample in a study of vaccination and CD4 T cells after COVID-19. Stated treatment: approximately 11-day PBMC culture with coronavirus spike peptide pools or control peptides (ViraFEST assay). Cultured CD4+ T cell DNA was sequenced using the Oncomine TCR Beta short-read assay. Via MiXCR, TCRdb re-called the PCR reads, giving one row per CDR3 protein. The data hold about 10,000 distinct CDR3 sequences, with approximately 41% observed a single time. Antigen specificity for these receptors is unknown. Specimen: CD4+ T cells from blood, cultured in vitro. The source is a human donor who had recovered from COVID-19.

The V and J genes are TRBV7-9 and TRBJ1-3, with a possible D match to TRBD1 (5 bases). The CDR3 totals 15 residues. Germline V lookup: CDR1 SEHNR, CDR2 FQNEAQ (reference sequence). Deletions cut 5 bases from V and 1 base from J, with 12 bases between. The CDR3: CASSALAGSGNTIYF. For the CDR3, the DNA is TGTGCCAGCAGCGCCCTGGCAGGGTCTGGAAACACCATATATTTT. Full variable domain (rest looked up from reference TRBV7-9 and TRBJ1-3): DTGVSQNPRHKITKRGQNVTFRCDPISEHNRLYWYRQTLGQGPEFLTYFQNEAQLEKSRLLSDRFSAERPKGSFSTLEIQRTEQGDSAMYLCASSALAGSGNTIYFGEGSWLTVV.

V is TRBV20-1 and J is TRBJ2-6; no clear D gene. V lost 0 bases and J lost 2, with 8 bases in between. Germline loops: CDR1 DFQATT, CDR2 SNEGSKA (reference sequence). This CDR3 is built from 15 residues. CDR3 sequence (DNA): TGCAGTGCTAGAGATGACACCCCTGGGGCCAACGTCCTGACTTTC. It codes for CSARDDTPGANVLTF.

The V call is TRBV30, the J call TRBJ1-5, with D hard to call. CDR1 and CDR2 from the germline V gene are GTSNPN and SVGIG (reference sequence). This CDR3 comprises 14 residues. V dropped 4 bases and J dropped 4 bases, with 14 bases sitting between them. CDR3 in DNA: TGTGCCTGGACACCCGGGTCCTCGAATCAGCCCCAGCATTTT. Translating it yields CAWTPGSSNQPQHF.

CDR3 sequence reads: CASSLGRTLTYNEQFF. CDR3 sequence (DNA): TGTGCCAGCAGCTTAGGTAGGACGCTGACTTACAATGAGCAGTTCTTC. This chain uses TRBV7-7 with TRBJ2-1; D gene ambiguous. Germline CDR1 SSHAT, CDR2 FNYEAQ (reference sequence). V was trimmed by 1 base and J by 4 bases, leaving 14 bases between them. The CDR3 has 16 residues.